A single sample is the source of the 6 T cell receptor beta chains below, sequenced in a study of cytomegalovirus exposure and HLA in healthy donors. Produced via immunoSEQ multiplex PCR; TCRdb's table is partial and in-frame only. Of 120,000 to 150,000 clones in the sample, approximately 90% are singletons; the top ten hold less than 5.5%. The specimen was PBMCs. Source of these receptors: a young man in good health and CMV-seropositive.

This clone was found once. The chain carries TRBV18 and TRBJ1-2, with a weak D call TRBD1 (5 bases). There are 12 residues in the CDR3. V shed 3 bases and J shed 6 bases, with 8 bases lying between them. CDR1 KGHSH and CDR2 LQKENI come from the germline V gene. CDR3 residues: CASSPARDGYTF. The CDR3 DNA sequence: TGTGCCAGCTCACCGGCCAGGGATGGCTACACCTTC.

The J gene is TRBJ2-7, the V gene TRBV11-2; the match to TRBD2 covers 8 bases. The CDR3 is made up of 17 amino acids. CDR1 is SGHAT and CDR2 is FQNNGV in the germline V gene. Germline trimming cut 1 base from V and 1 base from J; bases unmatched to any gene: 9. The DNA for the CDR3 is TGTGCCAGCAGCTTAGGGAGCGGCGGGGGGAGATCCTACGAGCAGTACTTC. Protein sequence: CASSLGSGGGRSYEQYF.

This sequence joins TRBV19 and TRBJ2-3, with unresolved D. Per the germline V gene, CDR1 is LNHDA and CDR2 is SQIVND (reference sequence). With 5 bases removed from V and 2 bases from J, the gap between germline ends came to 8 bases. The CDR3 contains 13 residues. Here the CDR3 reads CASSSQITDTQYF. In DNA form, the CDR3 reads TGTGCCAGTAGTTCCCAGATCACAGATACGCAGTATTTT.

This chain connects TRBV20-1 to TRBJ2-1; D possibly corresponds to TRBD1 (5 bases). The CDR3 is 11 amino acids. The V end lost 6 bases, the J end lost 7 bases, and 10 bases lay between the germline ends. Germline CDR1 DFQATT, CDR2 SNEGSKA (reference sequence). The DNA of the CDR3 is TGCAGTGCCAGACAGTTGAATGAGCAGTTCTTC. Translating it yields CSARQLNEQFF.

This sequence joins TRBV19 and TRBJ1-6; unclear D gene. V dropped 1 base and J dropped 7 bases, with 8 bases sitting between them. Germline-derived CDR1 and CDR2 are LNHDA and SQIVND (reference sequence). The CDR3 contains 14 residues. The CDR3 DNA reads TGTGCCAGTAGTATAGGGGCAGACAATTCACCCCTCCACTTT. Encoded protein: CASSIGADNSPLHF.

The chain recombines TRBV5-1 with TRBJ2-1; tentative D call: TRBD2 (5 bases). The CDR3 sequence is 14 residues long. Between the trimmed V and J ends, which lost 1 base and 4 bases, there was a span of 9 bases. Per the germline V gene, CDR1 is SGHRS and CDR2 is YFSETQ. The CDR3 DNA follows: TGCGCCAGCAGCTTGAGCGAGCGGTACAATGAGCAGTTCTTC. Translating gives CASSLSERYNEQFF. Combining the CDR3 with reference TRBV5-1 and TRBJ2-1 gives the whole variable domain KAGVTQTPRYLIKTRGQQVTLSCSPISGHRSVSWYQQTPGQGLQFLFEYFSETQRNKGNFPGRFSGRQFSNSRSEMNVSTLELGDSALYLCASSLSERYNEQFFGPGTRLTVL.